The 30 T cell receptor beta chains below were found in one sample sequenced in a study of cytomegalovirus exposure and HLA in healthy donors. Primers included in the PCR were 60 Vbeta and 13 Jbeta primers. The table came from immunoSEQ multiplex PCR; TCRdb's copy has only in-frame clones and leaves some out. Of about 210,000 clones in the sample, 75% to 80% were seen once. What was sequenced was PBMCs. The receptors shown here come from a male donor in good health and CMV-seronegative.

The J gene is TRBJ2-1, the V gene TRBV21-1; TRBD1, the D gene given by the table, was not confirmed from the DNA. TRBV21-1 counts as a pseudogene. This CDR3 is 14 amino acids long. CDR3 in DNA: TGTGCCAGCAGCGAGGGACAGGGCACCTATGAGCAGTTCTTC. This encodes CASSEGQGTYEQFF.

The CDR3 DNA reads as TGCGCCAGCAGCCTACTTAGAAGCGGGGGGAACAATGAGCAGTTCTTC. It is translated as CASSLLRSGGNNEQFF. V gene TRBV5-1 combines with J gene TRBJ2-1; 9 positions agree with TRBD2. The germline V gene encodes CDR1 SGHRS and CDR2 YFSETQ. The CDR3 extends over 16 amino acids. V was clipped by 4 bases and J by 5 bases; unmatched bases: 10.

This clone was detected a few times. The chain uses TRBV9 and TRBJ2-6, with D perhaps TRBD1 (5 bases). The germline V gene has CDR1 SGDLS and CDR2 YYNGEE. The CDR3 loop spans 14 amino acids. The germline V and J ends were trimmed by 0 bases and 7 bases, with 8 bases remaining between them. The CDR3 loop reads CASSVEGLANVLTF. CDR3 nucleotides: TGTGCCAGCAGCGTAGAGGGGCTAGCCAACGTCCTGACTTTC.

The chain has TRBV6-4 and TRBJ2-2, with 11 bases aligning to TRBD1. Germline V gives CDR1 MRHNA, CDR2 SNTAGT. J lost 7 bases, V lost 4 bases, and 11 bases had no gene match. The CDR3 contains 17 residues. The CDR3 region has the DNA TGTGCCAGCAGTGGGGTCAGCGGACAGGGGGCCTACGGGGAGCTGTTTTTT. This codes for CASSGVSGQGAYGELFF.

The chain is built from TRBV18 and TRBJ2-7; 7 positions agree with TRBD1. The CDR3 covers 14 residues. J was trimmed by 2 bases and V by 6 bases; bases with no gene match: 7. CDR1 and CDR2 from the germline V gene are KGHSH and LQKENI. CDR3 bases: TGTGCCAGCTCTCTCCGGGACAGCCCCTACGAGCAGTACTTC. It translates to CASSLRDSPYEQYF.

The V call is TRBV7-8, the J call TRBJ2-5; TRBD1 agrees at 9 bases. Germline assignment: CDR1 SGHVS and CDR2 FQNEAQ. The CDR3 contains 16 residues. V shed 6 bases, J shed 3 bases, and the junction held 11 bases outside the gene matches. The CDR3 nucleotides are TGTGCCAGCAGGGGACTACAGGGGGCTGTGGAAGAGACCCAGTACTTC. It codes for CASRGLQGAVEETQYF.

The chain uses TRBV27 and TRBJ2-3, with D tentatively TRBD1 (6 bases). The germline V and J ends were trimmed by 10 bases and 1 base, with 15 bases remaining between them. Germline V gene sequence: CDR1 MNHEY, CDR2 SMNVEV (reference sequence). CDR3 length equals 14 residues. In DNA, the CDR3 is TGTGCCACCTTACACAGGGCCGGCACAGATACGCAGTATTTT. It encodes CATLHRAGTDTQYF.

This clone has only one observation. The V call is TRBV27, the J call TRBJ1-1; 8 nucleotides agree with TRBD1. Germline CDR1 and CDR2: MNHEY and SMNVEV (reference sequence). The CDR3 covers 13 residues. V lost 8 bases and J lost 6; bases outside the gene matches: 8. CDR3 region: CASRQGRKAEAFF. The CDR3 DNA reads TGTGCCAGCCGACAGGGGAGGAAGGCTGAAGCTTTCTTT.

This rearrangement joins TRBV6-6 to TRBJ1-2; D perhaps matches TRBD1 (5 bases). Germline assignment: CDR1 MNHNY and CDR2 SVGAGI (reference sequence). V was trimmed by 0 bases and J by 8 bases, leaving 10 bases between them. The CDR3 totals 13 residues. CDR3 DNA: TGTGCCAGCAGTTACTCGGGGGGAGGGGGCTACACCTTC. Its translation is CASSYSGGGGYTF.

The rearrangement links TRBV25-1 to TRBJ2-5, with D tentatively TRBD2 (5 bases). This CDR3 region has 15 residues. Trimming cost V 5 bases and J 4 bases, with 17 bases left between them. Germline assignment: CDR1 MGHDK and CDR2 SYGVNS. The CDR3: CASSLGLAALETQYF. CDR3 DNA sequence: TGTGCCAGCAGTCTCGGGCTAGCTGCGTTAGAGACCCAGTACTTC. The full variable domain, completed using reference TRBV25-1 and TRBJ2-5, is EADIYQTPRYLVIGTGKKITLECSQTMGHDKMYWYQQDPGMELHLIHYSYGVNSTEKGDLSSESTVSRIRTEHFPLTLESARPSHTSQYLCASSLGLAALETQYFGPGTRLLVL.

This chain links TRBV10-3 with TRBJ1-1; a weak D match, TRBD1 (5 bases). The CDR3 is 14 residues long. Germline V gene data show CDR1 as ENHRY and CDR2 as SYGVKD. The V and J ends lost 4 bases and 5 bases respectively, with 14 bases between them. CDR3 DNA sequence: TGTGCCATCAGTGCGGCAGGGCCCGAGACTGAAGCTTTCTTT. Protein product: CAISAAGPETEAFF.

The rearrangement uses TRBV5-8 and TRBJ1-2; tentatively, D is TRBD1 (6 bases). The length of the CDR3 is 15 residues. V was trimmed by 2 bases and J by 4 bases, leaving 15 bases between them. Germline V gene sequence: CDR1 SGHTS, CDR2 YDEGEE. CDR3 protein: CASSFFQTGGYGYTF. CDR3 coding DNA: TGTGCCAGCAGCTTTTTTCAGACAGGTGGCTATGGCTACACCTTC.

The chain employs TRBV5-7 and TRBJ1-3; TRBD1 matches at 7 bases. TRBV5-7 is given ORF status, its function remaining uncertain. Germline trimming cut 4 bases from V and 6 bases from J; bases unmatched to any gene: 10. This CDR3 region has 15 residues. The CDR3 loop reads CASSAPGQIQNTIYF. The CDR3 coding sequence is TGTGCCAGCAGCGCACCGGGACAGATACAAAACACCATATATTTT.

This chain joins TRBV4-1 and TRBJ1-4, with 7 bases identical to TRBD1. After removal of 1 base from V and 4 bases from J, the junction contained 9 bases not matched to a gene. This CDR3 has 17 amino acids. Germline V CDR1 and CDR2: MGHRA, YSYEKL. The CDR3 sequence: CASSQVGGGRGNEKLFF. The CDR3, as DNA: TGCGCCAGCAGCCAAGTCGGAGGGGGCCGGGGTAATGAAAAACTGTTTTTT.

The rearrangement uses TRBV5-1 and TRBJ1-2; 9 nucleotides match TRBD1. Trimming took 4 bases from V and 9 from J; bases not matched to a gene: 13. CDR3 size: 15 residues. The germline CDR1 and CDR2 sequences are SGHRS and YFSETQ. The CDR3 region has the DNA TGCGCCAGCAGCGGGGGGCCCGGGACAGGGAAGAGCTACACCTTC. Translated: CASSGGPGTGKSYTF.

The chain recombines TRBV28 with TRBJ2-3; 9 bases line up with TRBD2. After removal of 4 bases from V and 4 bases from J, the junction contained 12 bases not matched to a gene. Germline-derived CDR1 and CDR2 are MDHEN and SYDVKM. The CDR3 loop spans 17 amino acids. CDR3 loop: CASSSPGRGGRADTQYF. The CDR3 coding sequence is TGTGCCAGCAGTTCCCCGGGGCGGGGGGGCCGGGCAGATACGCAGTATTTT.

The chain couples TRBV4-2 to TRBJ1-2; 8 bases map to TRBD1. Germline values: CDR1 LGHNA, CDR2 YNFKEQ. V lost 1 base to trimming and J lost 7 bases; unmatched junction nucleotides: 2. The CDR3 length is 13 residues. The CDR3 here is CASSQGGQGGYTF. As DNA, the CDR3 is TGTGCCAGCAGCCAAGGAGGACAGGGTGGCTACACCTTC.

The chain links TRBV27 to TRBJ1-2, with TRBD1 matching 10 bases. V dropped 5 bases and J dropped 2; count of bases not matched to a gene: 2. The CDR3 runs 14 residues. CDR1 MNHEY and CDR2 SMNVEV come from the germline V gene (reference sequence). For the CDR3, the DNA is TGTGCCAGCAGTCTGACAGGGGGCAACTATGGCTACACCTTC. It specifies CASSLTGGNYGYTF.

The chain recombines TRBV5-6 with TRBJ2-4; possible D gene TRBD1, 5 bases. CDR3 length equals 14 residues. Trimming removed 4 bases from V and 2 bases from J, with 10 bases in between. CDR1 is SGHDT and CDR2 is YYEEEE in the germline V gene. The DNA of the CDR3 is TGTGCCAGCAGCCCCCCAGGGACCAAAAACATTCAGTACTTC. Translating gives CASSPPGTKNIQYF. Full variable domain (rest looked up from reference TRBV5-6 and TRBJ2-4): DAGVTQSPTHLIKTRGQQVTLRCSPKSGHDTVSWYQQALGQGPQFIFQYYEEEERQRGNFPDRFSGHQFPNYSSELNVNALLLGDSALYLCASSPPGTKNIQYFGAGTRLSVL.

The V and J genes are TRBV19 and TRBJ2-5; 10 bases are shared with TRBD1. The CDR3 contains 14 residues. Germline loops: CDR1 LNHDA, CDR2 SQIVND (reference sequence). The J segment lost 4 bases and the V segment lost 5 bases, leaving 4 bases of the junction unmatched. The CDR3 protein is CASSARTGGETQYF. The CDR3, as DNA: TGTGCCAGTAGTGCCCGGACAGGGGGAGAGACCCAGTACTTC.

This clone appeared once. The chain links TRBV5-4 to TRBJ1-4; 7 nucleotides match TRBD1. The CDR3 length is 14 residues. Germline V gene data show CDR1 as SGHNT and CDR2 as YYREEE (reference sequence). Trimming cost V 2 bases and J 7 bases; bases outside gene matches: 5. The CDR3 is CASSFNRGTEKLFF. In DNA form, the CDR3 reads TGTGCCAGCAGCTTTAACAGGGGTACTGAAAAACTGTTTTTT.

The chain uses TRBV9 and TRBJ2-1; 10 bases fit TRBD2. Germline CDR1 is SGDLS and CDR2 is YYNGEE. The J segment lost 4 bases and the V segment lost 3 bases, leaving 4 bases of the junction unmatched. CDR3 length: 15 residues. CDR3 nucleotides: TGTGCCAGCAGCGCGAGCGGGGGGGCATACAATGAGCAGTTCTTC. Amino acid sequence: CASSASGGAYNEQFF.

The rearrangement links TRBV2 to TRBJ1-1; unclear D gene. Germline CDR1 and CDR2: SNHLY and FYNNEI. V lost 6 bases, J lost 2 bases, and 13 bases lay in between. CDR3 size: 14 residues. The CDR3 DNA is TGTGCCAGCAGGAGGGCAGGTAAAAACACTGAAGCTTTCTTT. Its protein is CASRRAGKNTEAFF.

This chain uses TRBV18 with TRBJ2-5, with 9 bases lining up with TRBD1. There are 14 residues in the CDR3. From germline, CDR1 is KGHSH and CDR2 LQKENI. V lost 1 base and J lost 5; bases outside the gene matches: 2. CDR3 sequence: CASSPRDRDETQYF. The CDR3, as DNA: TGTGCCAGCTCACCACGGGACAGGGATGAGACCCAGTACTTC.

This clone was seen a handful of times. V and J are TRBV5-1 and TRBJ2-3, with D hard to call. Germline CDR1 is SGHRS and CDR2 is YFSETQ. Trimming took off 6 bases at V and 2 bases at J, with 10 bases between the two ends. CDR3 length: 13 residues. The chain's CDR3 is CASTDKYTDTQYF. The CDR3 DNA reads TGCGCCAGCACCGACAAATACACAGATACGCAGTATTTT.

This chain connects TRBV6-4 to TRBJ2-1, with 11 bases matching TRBD2. CDR3 length: 15 amino acids. Trimming removed 6 bases from V and 7 bases from J; junction bases left unmatched: 8. Germline V lookup: CDR1 MRHNA, CDR2 SNTAGT. The CDR3 DNA is TGTGCCAGCAGCTTAGCGGGAGGGCCGGTGAATGAGCAGTTCTTC. Its translation is CASSLAGGPVNEQFF.

This clone was counted a single time. The chain is built from TRBV10-3 and TRBJ1-6, with TRBD1 identical over 10 bases. The CDR3 runs 15 residues. From germline, CDR1 is ENHRY and CDR2 SYGVKD. Germline trimming cut 6 bases from V and 5 bases from J; bases unmatched to any gene: 4. The CDR3 sequence is CAIRPGTGDNSPLHF. The CDR3 DNA reads TGTGCCATCAGGCCCGGGACAGGGGATAATTCACCCCTCCACTTT.

This sequence joins TRBV7-3 and TRBJ2-1; 8 nucleotides agree with TRBD1. The CDR3 is 16 residues long. Germline trimming cut 0 bases from V and 6 bases from J; bases unmatched to any gene: 7. Germline-derived CDR1 and CDR2 are SGHTA and FQGTGA. CDR3 sequence reads: CASSLTGTGAFNEQFF. CDR3 sequence (DNA): TGTGCCAGCAGCTTAACGGGGACAGGCGCATTCAATGAGCAGTTCTTC.

To note about this clone: Other DNA sequences in this specimen translate into the identical CDR3. The V and J genes are TRBV20-1 and TRBJ2-1; no clear D. The ends were cut back, 6 bases at V and 4 bases at J, with 4 bases in the middle. CDR1 DFQATT and CDR2 SNEGSKA come from the germline V gene (reference sequence). This CDR3 spans 10 amino acids. CDR3 region: CSARYNEQFF. The DNA for the CDR3 is TGCAGTGCGAGGTACAATGAGCAGTTCTTC.

The V gene is TRBV7-9, the J gene TRBJ2-3, with TRBD1 matching 8 bases. There are 15 residues in the CDR3. Germline V gene lookup returns CDR1 SEHNR and CDR2 FQNEAQ (reference sequence). The ends lost 2 bases at V and 4 bases at J; junction bases unmatched: 5. Here the CDR3 DNA reads TGTGCCAGCAGCTTAACGGCAGGGGGCGCAGATACGCAGTATTTT. Translated, it gives CASSLTAGGADTQYF.